This paragraph covers one TCR beta chain sequence. The data were taken from a study of blood T cell repertoires in COVID-19. Whole-study context: Donors in the United States, Italy and Spain gave samples during acute or convalescent COVID-19.

Study processing details: Amplification of reference gene primers provided the estimated nucleated cell counts. Assay: immunoSEQ multiplex PCR; the TCRdb copy retains only in-frame clones and omits some. The V and J calls and the clone size are those of that table, but D and trimming were determined from the DNA. The table shows roughly 250,000 clones, with approximately 79% occurring only once. The clonotype was recovered from a woman between 35 and 50 years old with active or convalescent COVID-19. The specimen was peripheral blood.

The CDR3 sequence: CASNDPGYNEQFF. The CDR3 DNA reads TGTGCCAGCAACGACCCGGGGTACAATGAGCAGTTCTTC. The chain carries TRBV5-4 and TRBJ2-1, with D possibly matching TRBD2 (5 bases). The V end lost 6 bases, the J end lost 4 bases, and 11 bases lay between the germline ends. Germline V CDR1 and CDR2: SGHNT, YYREEE (reference sequence). The CDR3 runs to 13 residues.